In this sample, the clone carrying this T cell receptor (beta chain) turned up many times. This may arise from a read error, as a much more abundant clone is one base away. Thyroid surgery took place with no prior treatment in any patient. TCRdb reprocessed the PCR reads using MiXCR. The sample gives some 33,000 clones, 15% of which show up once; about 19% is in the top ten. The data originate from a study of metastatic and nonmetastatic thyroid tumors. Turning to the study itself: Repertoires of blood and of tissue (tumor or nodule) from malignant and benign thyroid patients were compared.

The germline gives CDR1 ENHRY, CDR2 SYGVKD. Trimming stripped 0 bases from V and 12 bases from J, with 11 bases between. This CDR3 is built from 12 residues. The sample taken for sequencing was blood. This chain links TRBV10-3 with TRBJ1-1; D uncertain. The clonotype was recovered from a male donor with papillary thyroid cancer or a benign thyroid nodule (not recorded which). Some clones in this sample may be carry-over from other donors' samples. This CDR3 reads CAISESAGTPFF. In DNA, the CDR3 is TGTGCCATCAGTGAGTCGGCCGGAACTCCTTTCTTT.